This is a list of T cell receptor beta chains from one sample in a study of T cells in narcolepsy. The repertoire was sequenced with immunoSEQ multiplex PCR; TCRdb's copy has only in-frame clones and lacks some. The sample lists tens of thousands of clones, about 79% seen once, with over 0.55% in the top ten. Sample: CD45RA- memory CD4+ T cells from PBMCs. These TCRs come from a human donor with narcolepsy. The CDR3 runs from the conserved cysteine through the conserved F or W. D genes are given only for firm matches. Clone size is given for some rows only: seen once, a few or many times, or a class if the clone is expanded.

CDR3 length	V gene	J gene	D gene	clone size	CDR3 protein	CDR3 DNA
15	TRBV5-1	TRBJ2-2	TRBD1	NA	CASSLRQGNTGELFF	TGCGCCAGCAGCTTAAGACAGGGGAACACCGGGGAGCTGTTTTTT
14	TRBV11-2	TRBJ2-3	NA	once	CASTPLQAPNTQYF	TGTGCCAGCACCCCGCTACAGGCCCCAAATACGCAGTATTTT
13	TRBV30	TRBJ1-6	NA	once	CAWSAQGFSALHF	TGTGCCTGGAGTGCGCAGGGTTTCTCAGCCCTCCACTTT
15	TRBV11-2	TRBJ2-7	NA	NA	CASSHHRDSPREQYF	TGTGCCAGCAGCCACCACCGGGACTCCCCCCGGGAGCAGTACTTC
14	TRBV2	TRBJ2-1	TRBD1	NA	CAVIPGQSYNEQFF	TGTGCCGTAATACCGGGACAGAGCTACAATGAGCAGTTCTTC
14	TRBV2	TRBJ1-2	NA	NA	CASSAKTDNYGYTF	TGTGCCAGCAGTGCGAAGACAGATAACTATGGCTACACCTTC
14	TRBV11-2	TRBJ2-7	NA	NA	CASSWDGASYEQYF	TGTGCCAGCAGTTGGGACGGGGCCTCCTACGAGCAGTACTTC
12	TRBV7-2	TRBJ1-2	NA	NA	CASSLETGGYTF	TGTGCCAGCAGCTTGGAGACGGGAGGCTACACCTTC
13	TRBV27	TRBJ2-7	NA	NA	CASRREGGYEQYF	TGTGCCAGCAGGAGGGAGGGGGGCTACGAGCAGTACTTC
15	TRBV6-5	TRBJ2-5	NA	few	CASSYSPGTVETQYF	TGTGCCAGCAGTTACTCCCCGGGGACTGTAGAGACCCAGTACTTC
17	TRBV29-1	TRBJ1-2	NA	NA	CSVGPLGYQVANYGYTF	TGCAGCGTTGGTCCCCTGGGGTACCAAGTTGCTAACTATGGCTACACCTTC
17	TRBV18	TRBJ1-1	NA	NA	CASSPVGVNSANTEAFF	TGTGCCAGCTCACCAGTGGGGGTTAATAGCGCGAACACTGAAGCTTTCTTT
17	TRBV14	TRBJ2-3	TRBD2	NA	CASSRNGLAGFTDTQYF	TGTGCCAGCAGCCGAAATGGACTAGCGGGATTCACAGATACGCAGTATTTT
14	TRBV6-5	TRBJ1-2	TRBD1	NA	CASSQQGGGYGYTF	TGTGCCAGCAGTCAGCAGGGGGGGGGCTATGGCTACACCTTC
14	TRBV6-6	TRBJ2-1	NA	NA	CASSYSDWGNEQFF	TGTGCCAGCAGTTACTCAGACTGGGGCAATGAGCAGTTCTTC
17	TRBV11-2	TRBJ1-2	TRBD1	NA	CASSLVQGGKVNYGYTF	TGTGCCAGCAGCTTAGTACAGGGGGGAAAGGTTAACTATGGCTACACCTTC
16	TRBV18	TRBJ2-3	TRBD2	NA	CASSLLRGGEKDTQYF	TGTGCCAGCTCACTCCTCCGGGGGGGCGAGAAAGATACGCAGTATTTT
17	TRBV29-1	TRBJ2-1	TRBD2	NA	CSVVGLAGGRSMDEQFF	TGCAGCGTTGTTGGGCTAGCGGGGGGGCGAAGCATGGATGAGCAGTTCTTC
13	TRBV9	TRBJ2-3	NA	NA	CASSVVDTDTQYF	TGTGCCAGCAGCGTAGTAGACACAGATACGCAGTATTTT
19	TRBV29-1	TRBJ2-2	TRBD2	once	CSVGRQGYGLAGEHGELFF	TGCAGCGTTGGGAGACAGGGTTACGGACTAGCGGGAGAGCACGGGGAGCTGTTTTTT
18	TRBV7-9	TRBJ1-4	NA	NA	CASSRTTALASSSEKLFF	TGTGCCAGCAGCCGAACTACAGCATTGGCGTCGTCTAGCGAAAAACTGTTTTTT
14	TRBV29-1	TRBJ1-1	TRBD1	NA	CSVSRQGGNTEAFF	TGCAGCGTTAGCCGACAGGGTGGCAACACTGAAGCTTTCTTT
13	TRBV10-2	TRBJ1-1	NA	NA	CASSAQGGTEAFF	TGCGCCAGCAGTGCGCAGGGAGGAACTGAAGCTTTCTTT
15	TRBV6-5	TRBJ1-2	NA	NA	CASSPGRGLNYGYTF	TGTGCCAGCAGCCCCGGACGAGGACTGAACTATGGCTACACCTTC
14	TRBV5-1	TRBJ1-1	TRBD1	few	CASGPGQGRTEAFF	TGCGCCAGCGGTCCCGGACAGGGAAGGACTGAAGCTTTCTTT
11	TRBV27	TRBJ1-1	NA	NA	CASTLEGKAFF	TGTGCCAGCACTTTGGAGGGGAAAGCTTTCTTT
15	TRBV7-9	TRBJ1-1	NA	few	CASSFSETSNTEAFF	TGTGCCAGCAGCTTCTCGGAGACGTCTAACACTGAAGCTTTCTTT
11	TRBV5-1	TRBJ2-2	NA	NA	CASSLAGELFF	TGCGCCAGCAGCTTAGCCGGGGAGCTGTTTTTT
15	TRBV7-3	TRBJ1-3	NA	NA	CASSPGPVPGNTIYF	TGTGCCAGCAGCCCCGGGCCCGTCCCTGGAAACACCATATATTTT
14	TRBV30	TRBJ1-6	NA	NA	CAWTSGASGSPLHF	TGTGCCTGGACCTCGGGCGCATCGGGGTCACCCCTCCACTTT
13	TRBV6-5	TRBJ2-7	NA	NA	CASSFSRQYEQYF	TGTGCCAGCAGTTTCTCCCGCCAGTACGAGCAGTACTTC
12	TRBV5-1	TRBJ2-6	NA	NA	CASSSGANVLTF	TGCGCCAGCAGCTCTGGGGCCAACGTCCTGACTTTC
13	TRBV5-1	TRBJ1-1	NA	NA	CASSPALNTEAFF	TGCGCCAGCAGCCCGGCCCTAAACACTGAAGCTTTCTTT
15	TRBV7-9	TRBJ2-7	TRBD2	few	CASSAWGLADDEQYF	TGTGCCAGCAGCGCTTGGGGACTAGCGGATGACGAGCAGTACTTC
15	TRBV6-6	TRBJ1-1	NA	once	CASRADGTMNTEAFF	TGTGCCAGCAGAGCCGACGGCACCATGAACACTGAAGCTTTCTTT
14	TRBV7-8	TRBJ1-4	NA	NA	CASSLTSLREKLFF	TGTGCCAGCAGCTTGACCAGTTTAAGGGAAAAACTGTTTTTT
15	TRBV5-1	TRBJ1-1	NA	once	CASSPQASGYTEAFF	TGCGCCAGCAGCCCGCAGGCCTCGGGGTACACTGAAGCTTTCTTT
17	TRBV6-1	TRBJ2-2	TRBD1	NA	CASSEDNRDRYTGELFF	TGTGCCAGCAGTGAAGATAATCGGGACAGATACACCGGGGAGCTGTTTTTT
14	TRBV5-1	TRBJ1-2	NA	once	CASSLETGRAGYTF	TGCGCCAGCAGCTTAGAGACCGGGAGAGCTGGCTACACCTTC
17	TRBV18	TRBJ1-3	TRBD1	NA	CASSPAMTGGAGNTIYF	TGTGCCAGCTCACCGGCGATGACAGGGGGAGCTGGAAACACCATATATTTT
15	TRBV27	TRBJ1-5	TRBD1	NA	CASSAGQGGNQPQHF	TGTGCCAGCAGTGCCGGACAGGGAGGAAATCAGCCCCAGCATTTT
14	TRBV2	TRBJ1-5	NA	NA	CASSEGSFRQPQHF	TGTGCCAGCAGTGAAGGGTCATTCCGACAGCCCCAGCATTTT
14	TRBV9	TRBJ2-5	TRBD1	NA	CASTRQGHQETQYF	TGTGCCAGCACCAGACAGGGCCATCAAGAGACCCAGTACTTC
14	TRBV4-3	TRBJ1-1	NA	NA	CASSQVAEGTEAFF	TGCGCCAGCAGCCAAGTAGCAGAGGGGACTGAAGCTTTCTTT
13	TRBV30	TRBJ1-1	NA	NA	CAWSENRAPRAFF	TGTGCCTGGAGTGAAAATCGAGCTCCGAGGGCTTTCTTT
14	TRBV19	TRBJ2-5	TRBD2	NA	CASSMASGNVRQYF	TGTGCCAGTAGTATGGCTAGCGGGAACGTCCGGCAGTACTTC
14	TRBV28	TRBJ2-2	NA	NA	CASTRGMNTGELFF	TGTGCCAGCACCCGGGGCATGAACACCGGGGAGCTGTTTTTT
15	TRBV9	TRBJ1-1	NA	NA	CASSVGSLGSTEAFF	TGTGCCAGCAGCGTAGGTAGCCTAGGGAGCACTGAAGCTTTCTTT
12	TRBV28	TRBJ2-7	NA	NA	CASSLSSYEQYF	TGTGCCAGCAGTTTAAGCTCCTACGAGCAGTACTTC
13	TRBV6-5	TRBJ1-2	TRBD1	NA	CASSDRAHYGYTF	TGTGCCAGCAGTGACAGGGCGCACTATGGCTACACCTTC
13	TRBV6-6	TRBJ2-4	NA	NA	CASSGGGGNIQYF	TGTGCCAGCAGTGGCGGGGGCGGAAACATTCAGTACTTC
15	TRBV27	TRBJ1-1	TRBD1	NA	CASSLGQEMNTEAFF	TGTGCCAGCAGTTTGGGACAGGAGATGAACACTGAAGCTTTCTTT
16	TRBV6-1	TRBJ2-6	NA	NA	CASSEWGGLGANVLTF	TGTGCCAGCAGTGAATGGGGGGGCTTGGGGGCCAACGTCCTGACTTTC
14	TRBV7-2	TRBJ2-7	NA	NA	CASSLRRTVYEQYF	TGTGCCAGCAGCTTACGACGGACAGTCTACGAGCAGTACTTC